This T cell receptor (beta chain) derives from a study of PD-1 blockade in classical Hodgkin lymphoma. The study, taken as a whole, reports: Complete responders had baseline diversity similar to newly diagnosed patients.

With 3 bases removed from V and 4 bases from J, the gap between germline ends came to 9 bases. Per germline, CDR1 MDHEN and CDR2 SYDVKM. CDR3 length: 13 amino acids. Comment on this clone: Its antigen is unknown.

Only in-frame clones appear in the TCRdb table, and some are missing; sequencing was by immunoSEQ multiplex PCR. The data contain about 19,000 clones, roughly 77% of them singletons. After autologous stem cell transplantation all patients relapsed, and prior brentuximab vedotin exposure differed between cohorts. The material sequenced was peripheral blood mononuclear cells (PBMCs), taken before the second cycle of nivolumab. The chain recombines TRBV28 with TRBJ1-2; a weak D match, TRBD1 (5 bases). This TCR was sampled from a human donor with classical Hodgkin lymphoma. CDR3 loop: CASSFLGGYGYTF. The CDR3 DNA sequence: TGTGCCAGCAGTTTTTTGGGGGGCTATGGCTACACCTTC.